This TCR delta chain comes out of a study of γδ T cells in repeated Plasmodium falciparum infection. As for the study in general: The natural-infection arm compared Malian children under seasonal malaria with matched Australian children. Over about 640 days, donors received four mosquito-bite P. falciparum NF54 infections. Study observations and caveats: In Vdelta2-negative, largely Vdelta1+, gammadelta repertoires, repeated controlled infections appeared to drive clonal selection waves.

Many counts were recorded for this clone. Antigen specificity is unknown. The V end was cut by 1 base, the J end by 11 bases, with 23 bases between. This CDR3 is built from 16 residues. CDR1 TSWWSYY and CDR2 QGS come from the germline V gene. Bulk repertoires came from Vgamma9/Vdelta2+ or Vdelta2-negative gammadelta T cells flow-sorted from PBMC. TCRdb re-called the multiplex PCR reads via CATT. The repertoire holds roughly 50,000 delta-chain clones, with over 1.5% as singletons. Sample: gamma-delta T cells from blood. The chain couples TRDV1 to TRDJ1, with D tentatively TRDD3 (6 bases). This TCR was sampled from a pool of human donors (malaria-infected and uninfected, not separated). CDR3: CALGERPTGESPPLIF. DNA for the CDR3: TGTGCTCTTGGGGAACGCCCCACGGGGGAATCCCCACCGCTCATCTTT.